The clone carrying this T cell receptor (beta chain) was seen repeatedly, ten times or more. Antigen unknown. This entry is derived from a study of response to subunit inactivated influenza vaccine. The V end lost 2 bases, the J end lost 0 bases, and 18 bases lay between the germline ends. Per the germline V gene, CDR1 is MDHEN and CDR2 is SYDVKM. The CDR3 loop spans 18 amino acids. Broader study findings: Each seasonal influenza vaccination recruits few new T cells, the authors suggested.

TCRdb re-analysed the RT-PCR reads in MiXCR, keeping a single row per CDR3 protein. The table includes 500,000 to 650,000 distinct CDR3 sequences, roughly 8.2% detected once. The chain combines TRBV28 with TRBJ2-3; D may be TRBD1 (7 bases). This TCR was recovered from a man between 50 and 75 years old who received an inactivated influenza vaccine. The sequences come from PBMCs from blood, collected about 24 months after vaccination. This CDR3 is CASSLTQGTLPSTDTQYF. The CDR3 region has the DNA TGTGCCAGCAGTTTAACACAGGGGACTTTGCCTAGCACAGATACGCAGTATTTT.